This T cell receptor beta chain was captured by sequencing in a study of T cells in Graves' hyperthyroidism and ophthalmopathy. Clinicians diagnosed patients from clinical symptoms, serum thyroxine and TRAb, thyroid ultrasound and orbital computed tomography. CDR3 length: 15 residues. Germline V gives CDR1 LNHDA, CDR2 SQIVND (reference sequence). Deletions cut 5 bases from V and 3 bases from J, with 17 bases between. RNA transcripts provided the source from which TCR beta CDR3 regions were amplified. Carried out on the TCR CDR3, a first-round RT-PCR used the HTBI primer set. TCRdb re-called the multiplex PCR reads through MiXCR, storing one row per CDR3 protein. Of over 650,000 distinct CDR3 sequences listed, 45% were seen once; the top ten hold more than 7%.

This chain joins TRBV19 and TRBJ2-7; D is possibly TRBD2 (6 bases). The source of this sequence is an adult man with Graves' disease, either hyperthyroidism or ophthalmopathy (not recorded which). The sequenced material came from peripheral blood or thyroid tissue (not recorded which). CDR3 nucleotide sequence: TGTGCCAGTAGTCCCTCGGCGGGGTCCGTCTACGAGCAGTACTTC. This gives the protein CASSPSAGSVYEQYF.